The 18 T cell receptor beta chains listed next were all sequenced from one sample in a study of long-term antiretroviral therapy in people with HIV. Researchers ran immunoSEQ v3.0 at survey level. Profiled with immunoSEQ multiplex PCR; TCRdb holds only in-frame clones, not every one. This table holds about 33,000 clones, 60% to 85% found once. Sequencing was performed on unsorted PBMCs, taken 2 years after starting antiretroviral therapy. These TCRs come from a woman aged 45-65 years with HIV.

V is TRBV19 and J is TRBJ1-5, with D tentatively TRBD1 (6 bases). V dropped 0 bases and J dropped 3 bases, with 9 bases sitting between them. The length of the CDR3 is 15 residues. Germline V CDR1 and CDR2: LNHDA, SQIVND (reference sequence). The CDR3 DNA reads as TGTGCCAGTAGTATAGACGGGGGGGCCAATCAGCCCCAGCATTTT. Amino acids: CASSIDGGANQPQHF.

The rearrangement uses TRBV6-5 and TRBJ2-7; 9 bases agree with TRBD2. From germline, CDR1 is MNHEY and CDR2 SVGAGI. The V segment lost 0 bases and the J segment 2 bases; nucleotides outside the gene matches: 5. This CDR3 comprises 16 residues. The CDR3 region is CASSYSILAGTYEQYF. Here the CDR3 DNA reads TGTGCCAGCAGTTACTCGATTCTAGCGGGGACCTACGAGCAGTACTTC.

The CDR3 nucleotides are TGTGCCTCCCGGGACTTCTTATCACCCCTCCACTTT. Encoded protein: CASRDFLSPLHF. J is TRBJ1-6 and V is TRBV30; the D gene is possibly TRBD1 (5 bases). Germline values: CDR1 GTSNPN, CDR2 SVGIG (reference sequence). V lost 7 bases and J 10 bases, leaving 14 bases between the germline ends. This CDR3 region has 12 residues.

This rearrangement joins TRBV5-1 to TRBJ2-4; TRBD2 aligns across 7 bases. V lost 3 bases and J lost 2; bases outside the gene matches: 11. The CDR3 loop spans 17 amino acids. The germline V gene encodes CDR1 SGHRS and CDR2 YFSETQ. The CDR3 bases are TGCGCCAGCAGCTACATGAGCGGGGAGGGGACCAAAAACATTCAGTACTTC. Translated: CASSYMSGEGTKNIQYF.

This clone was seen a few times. CDR3: CASSVEVNTGELFF. The CDR3 nucleotides read TGTGCCAGCAGCGTAGAGGTGAACACCGGGGAGCTGTTTTTT. The chain is built from TRBV9 and TRBJ2-2; D call uncertain. With 0 bases removed from V and 1 base from J, the gap between germline ends came to 4 bases. The CDR3 totals 14 residues. CDR1 is SGDLS and CDR2 is YYNGEE in the germline V gene.

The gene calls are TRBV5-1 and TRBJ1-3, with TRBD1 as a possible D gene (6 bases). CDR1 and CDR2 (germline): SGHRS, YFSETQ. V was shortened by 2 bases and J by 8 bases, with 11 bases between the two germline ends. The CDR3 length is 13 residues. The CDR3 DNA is TGCGCCAGCAGCTTTGGCGAGGGGGACACCATATATTTT. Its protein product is CASSFGEGDTIYF.

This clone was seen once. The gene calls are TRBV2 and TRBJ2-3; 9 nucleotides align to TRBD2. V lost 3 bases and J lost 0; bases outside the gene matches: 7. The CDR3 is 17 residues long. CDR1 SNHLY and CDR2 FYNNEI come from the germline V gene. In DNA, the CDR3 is TGTGCCAGCAGTGATATCCGGGCGGGGGGGAGCACAGATACGCAGTATTTT. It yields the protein CASSDIRAGGSTDTQYF.

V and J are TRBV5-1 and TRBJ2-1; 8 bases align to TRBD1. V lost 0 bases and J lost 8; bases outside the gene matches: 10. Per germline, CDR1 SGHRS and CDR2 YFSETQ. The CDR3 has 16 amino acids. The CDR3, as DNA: TGCGCCAGCAGCTTGGGAGGGCAGGGGGCTTTCGATGAGCAGTTCTTC. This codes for CASSLGGQGAFDEQFF. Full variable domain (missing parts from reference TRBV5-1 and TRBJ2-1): KAGVTQTPRYLIKTRGQQVTLSCSPISGHRSVSWYQQTPGQGLQFLFEYFSETQRNKGNFPGRFSGRQFSNSRSEMNVSTLELGDSALYLCASSLGGQGAFDEQFFGPGTRLTVL.

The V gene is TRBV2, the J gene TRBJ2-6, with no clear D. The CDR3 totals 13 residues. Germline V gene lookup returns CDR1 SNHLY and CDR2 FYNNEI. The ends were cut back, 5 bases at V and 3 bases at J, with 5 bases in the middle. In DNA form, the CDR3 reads TGTGCCAGCAGTCGGGTTGGGGCCAACGTCCTGACTTTC. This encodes CASSRVGANVLTF. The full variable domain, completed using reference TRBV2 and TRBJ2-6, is EPEVTQTPSHQVTQMGQEVILRCVPISNHLYFYWYRQILGQKVEFLVSFYNNEISEKSEIFDDQFSVERPDGSNFTLKIRSTKLEDSAMYFCASSRVGANVLTFGAGSRLTVL.

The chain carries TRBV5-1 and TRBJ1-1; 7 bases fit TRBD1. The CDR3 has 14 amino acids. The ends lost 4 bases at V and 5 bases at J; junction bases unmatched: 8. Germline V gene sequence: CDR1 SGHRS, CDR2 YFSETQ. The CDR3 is CASSRQGVETEAFF. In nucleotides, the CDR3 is TGCGCCAGCAGCCGACAGGGTGTTGAGACTGAAGCTTTCTTT.

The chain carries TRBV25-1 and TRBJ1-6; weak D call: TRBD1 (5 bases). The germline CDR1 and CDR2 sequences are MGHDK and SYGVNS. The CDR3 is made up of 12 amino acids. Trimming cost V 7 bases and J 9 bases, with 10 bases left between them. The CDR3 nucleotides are TGTGCCAGCAACCAGGGACTTTCACCCCTCCACTTT. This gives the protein CASNQGLSPLHF.

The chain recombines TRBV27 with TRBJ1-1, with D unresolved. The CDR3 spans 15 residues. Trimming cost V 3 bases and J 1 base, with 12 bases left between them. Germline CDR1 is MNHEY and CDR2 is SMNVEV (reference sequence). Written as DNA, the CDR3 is TGTGCCAGCAGTTTTCTTAGGACGGAGAACACTGAAGCTTTCTTT. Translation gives CASSFLRTENTEAFF.

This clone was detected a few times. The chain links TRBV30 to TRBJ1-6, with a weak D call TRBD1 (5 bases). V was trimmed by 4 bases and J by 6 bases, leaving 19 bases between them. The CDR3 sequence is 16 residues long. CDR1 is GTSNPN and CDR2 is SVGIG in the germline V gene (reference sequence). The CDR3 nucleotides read TGTGCCTGGAAAGCAGGGTCAGGTCTTCGTAATTCACCCCTCCACTTT. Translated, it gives CAWKAGSGLRNSPLHF.

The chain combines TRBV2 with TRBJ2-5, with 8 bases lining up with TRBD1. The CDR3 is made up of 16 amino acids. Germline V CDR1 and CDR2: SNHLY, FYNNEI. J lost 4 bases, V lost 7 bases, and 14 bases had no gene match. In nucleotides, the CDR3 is TGTGCCAGCACCGAGGATCCGCCAGGGGGCGCAGAGACCCAGTACTTC. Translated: CASTEDPPGGAETQYF.

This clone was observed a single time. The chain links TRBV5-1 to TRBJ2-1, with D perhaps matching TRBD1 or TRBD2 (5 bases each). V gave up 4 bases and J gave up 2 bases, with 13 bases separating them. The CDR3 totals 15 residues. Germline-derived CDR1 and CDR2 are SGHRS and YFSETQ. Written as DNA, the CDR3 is TGCGCCAGCAGCCCCGGGACGGGGACCTACAATGAGCAGTTCTTC. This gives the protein CASSPGTGTYNEQFF.

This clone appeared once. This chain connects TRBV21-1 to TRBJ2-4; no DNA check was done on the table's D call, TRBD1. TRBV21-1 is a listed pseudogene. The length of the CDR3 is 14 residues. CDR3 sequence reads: CASSKEWQKNIQYF. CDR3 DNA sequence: TGTGCCAGCAGCAAAGAATGGCAGAAAAACATTCAGTACTTC.

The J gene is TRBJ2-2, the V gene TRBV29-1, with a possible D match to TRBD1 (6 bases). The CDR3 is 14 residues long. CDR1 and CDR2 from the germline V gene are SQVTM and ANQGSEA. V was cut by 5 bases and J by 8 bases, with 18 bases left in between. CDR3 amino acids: CSVRGTEGEGELFF. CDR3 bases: TGCAGCGTTCGGGGCACCGAGGGGGAAGGGGAGCTGTTTTTT.

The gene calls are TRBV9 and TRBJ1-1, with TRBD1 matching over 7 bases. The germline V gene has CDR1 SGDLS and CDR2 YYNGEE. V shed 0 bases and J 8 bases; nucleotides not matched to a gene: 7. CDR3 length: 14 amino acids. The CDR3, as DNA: TGTGCCAGCAGCGTAGTTAGGGAGACAGGGGAAGCTTTCTTT. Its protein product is CASSVVRETGEAFF. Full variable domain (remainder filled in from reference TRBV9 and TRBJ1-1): DSGVTQTPKHLITATGQRVTLRCSPRSGDLSVYWYQQSLDQGLQFLIQYYNGEERAKGNILERFSAQQFPDLHSELNLSSLELGDSALYFCASSVVRETGEAFFGQGTRLTVV.